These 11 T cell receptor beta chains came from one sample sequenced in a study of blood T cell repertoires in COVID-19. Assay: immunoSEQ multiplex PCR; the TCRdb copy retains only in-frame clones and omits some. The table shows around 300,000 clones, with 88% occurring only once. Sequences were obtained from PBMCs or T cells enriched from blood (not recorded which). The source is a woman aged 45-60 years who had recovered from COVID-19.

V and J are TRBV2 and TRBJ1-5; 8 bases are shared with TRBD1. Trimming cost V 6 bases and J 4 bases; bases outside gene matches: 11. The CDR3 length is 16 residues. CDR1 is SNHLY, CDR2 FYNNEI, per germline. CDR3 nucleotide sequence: TGTGCCAGCAGCAAGGGACAGGTAACCATAAATCAGCCCCAGCATTTT. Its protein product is CASSKGQVTINQPQHF.

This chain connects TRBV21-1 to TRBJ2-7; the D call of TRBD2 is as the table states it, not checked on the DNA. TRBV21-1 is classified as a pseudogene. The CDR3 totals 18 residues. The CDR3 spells CASSKARRFRGSIDEQYF. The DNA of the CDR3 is TGTGCCAGCAGCAAAGCCCGACGGTTCCGCGGGAGTATCGACGAGCAGTACTTC.

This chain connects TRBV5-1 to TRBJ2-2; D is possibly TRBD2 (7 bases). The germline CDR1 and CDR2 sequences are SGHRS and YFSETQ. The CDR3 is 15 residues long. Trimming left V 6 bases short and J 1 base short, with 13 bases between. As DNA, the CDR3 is TGCGCCAGCACCCGAGGGGGGGAGAACACCGGGGAGCTGTTTTTT. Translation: CASTRGGENTGELFF.

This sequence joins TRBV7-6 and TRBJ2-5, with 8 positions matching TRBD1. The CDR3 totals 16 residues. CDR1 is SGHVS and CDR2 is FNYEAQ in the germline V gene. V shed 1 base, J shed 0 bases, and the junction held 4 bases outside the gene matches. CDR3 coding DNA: TGTGCCAGCAGCTTAGGACAGGGGTGGTACCAAGAGACCCAGTACTTC. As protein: CASSLGQGWYQETQYF.

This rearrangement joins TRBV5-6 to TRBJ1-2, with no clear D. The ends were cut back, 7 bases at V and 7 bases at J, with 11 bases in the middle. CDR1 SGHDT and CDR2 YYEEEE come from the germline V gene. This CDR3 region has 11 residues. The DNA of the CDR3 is TGTGCCAGCTCCGGGTCCTCTGGCTACACCTTC. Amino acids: CASSGSSGYTF.

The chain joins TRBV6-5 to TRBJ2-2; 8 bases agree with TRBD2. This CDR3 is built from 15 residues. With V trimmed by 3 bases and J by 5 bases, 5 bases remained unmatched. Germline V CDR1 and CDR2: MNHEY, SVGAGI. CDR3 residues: CASSYKRERTGELFF. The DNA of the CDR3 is TGTGCCAGCAGTTATAAGCGGGAGAGGACCGGGGAGCTGTTTTTT.

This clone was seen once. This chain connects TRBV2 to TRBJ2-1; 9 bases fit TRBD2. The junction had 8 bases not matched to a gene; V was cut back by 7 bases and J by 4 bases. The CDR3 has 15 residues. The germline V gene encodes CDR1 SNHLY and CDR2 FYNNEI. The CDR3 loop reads CASTVTSGLYNEQFF. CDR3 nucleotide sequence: TGTGCCAGCACCGTCACTAGCGGGCTATACAATGAGCAGTTCTTC.

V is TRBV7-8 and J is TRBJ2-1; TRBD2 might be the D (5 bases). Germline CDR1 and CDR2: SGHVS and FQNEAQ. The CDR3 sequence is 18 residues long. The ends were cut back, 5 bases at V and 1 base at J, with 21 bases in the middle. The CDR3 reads CASSPTQAEIKSYNEQFF. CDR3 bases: TGTGCCAGCAGCCCTACCCAAGCGGAAATTAAGTCCTACAATGAGCAGTTCTTC.

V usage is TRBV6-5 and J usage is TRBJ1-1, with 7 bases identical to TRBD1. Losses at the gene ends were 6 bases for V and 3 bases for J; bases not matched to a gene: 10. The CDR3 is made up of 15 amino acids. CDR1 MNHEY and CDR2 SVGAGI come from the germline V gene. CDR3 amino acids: CASSRTTGRYTEAFF. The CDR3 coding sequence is TGTGCCAGCAGCCGCACGACAGGGAGATACACTGAAGCTTTCTTT.

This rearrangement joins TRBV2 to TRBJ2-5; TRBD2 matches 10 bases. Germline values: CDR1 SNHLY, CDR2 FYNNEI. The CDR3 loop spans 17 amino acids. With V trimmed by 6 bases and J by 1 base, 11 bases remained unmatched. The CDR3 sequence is CASSEPGLASRQETQYF. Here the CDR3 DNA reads TGTGCCAGCAGCGAACCGGGACTAGCGAGCCGCCAAGAGACCCAGTACTTC.

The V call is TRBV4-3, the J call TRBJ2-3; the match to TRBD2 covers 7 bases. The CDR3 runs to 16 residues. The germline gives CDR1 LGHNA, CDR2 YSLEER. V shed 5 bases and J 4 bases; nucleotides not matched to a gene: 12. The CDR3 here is CASSSGWPSGSDTQYF. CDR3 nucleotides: TGCGCCAGCAGCTCAGGGTGGCCTAGCGGATCAGATACGCAGTATTTT.